The rows below give T cell receptor beta chains drawn from one sample of a study of blood T cell repertoires in COVID-19. Some clones are missing from TCRdb's copy, which holds only in-frame ones; the method was immunoSEQ multiplex PCR. This sample has about 160,000 clones; roughly 90% occur once, and the top ten carry roughly 3.1%. What was sequenced was peripheral blood. All receptors derive from a man between 60 and 70 years old with acute or convalescent COVID-19. Both conserved end residues are part of each CDR3. A D gene is named only where the DNA matches it firmly. Size is omitted from some rows. Given values are once, few, many or a class for expanded clones.

TRBV19	TRBJ1-5	-	once	TGTGCCAGCCGTGCGGGGTTCAAGGGCGATCAGCCCCAGCATTTT	CASRAGFKGDQPQHF
TRBV5-1	TRBJ1-2	-	-	TGCGCCAGCAGCTTGGTTCCGACACTCAACTATGGCTACACCTTC	CASSLVPTLNYGYTF
TRBV9	TRBJ2-5	TRBD2	-	TGTGCCAGCAGCCCCCGACTAGCGGGCCCCCCGTGTGGGGCCCAGTACTTC	CASSPRLAGPPCGAQYF
TRBV24-1	TRBJ2-3	TRBD2	-	TGTGCCACCAGTGCCGGGGGGGAGGCACCGCAGTATTTT	CATSAGGEAPQYF
TRBV4-1	TRBJ2-7	TRBD1	-	TGCGCCAGCAGCCAATGGACAGGGGCTTCCTACGAGCAGTACTTC	CASSQWTGASYEQYF
TRBV19	TRBJ1-4	-	-	TGTGCCAGTAGTATTGGGGCGTCCGCTAATGAAAAACTGTTTTTT	CASSIGASANEKLFF
TRBV25-1	TRBJ2-7	TRBD2	-	TGTGCCAGCAGTGAATCCTTTGGGGAGGGAAGCGAGCAGTACTTC	CASSESFGEGSEQYF
TRBV7-2	TRBJ2-1	TRBD2	-	TGTGCCAGCAGCCGTATGGGACTAGCGGGGGGGCCTTCTTATCAGCAGTTCTTC	CASSRMGLAGGPSYQQFF
TRBV2	TRBJ2-1	TRBD1	-	TGTGCCAGCAGTCGACAGGGAGAATACAATGAGCAGTTCTTC	CASSRQGEYNEQFF
TRBV2	TRBJ2-3	-	-	TGTGCCAGCAGTCTCTCTCTTGCGGGGTCTTTTGCAGATACGCAGTATTTT	CASSLSLAGSFADTQYF
TRBV7-8	TRBJ1-3	-	-	TGTGCCAGCAGGGCAACAGGGAGCACCATATATTTT	CASRATGSTIYF
TRBV27	TRBJ2-2	TRBD1	-	TGTGCCAGCAGTTTAAACAGGGGGCGGTGGACCGGGGAGCTGTTTTTT	CASSLNRGRWTGELFF
TRBV5-1	TRBJ2-2	TRBD1	-	TGCGCCAGCACGGGACAGGGGGCGCCCGGGGAGCTGTTTTTT	CASTGQGAPGELFF
TRBV15	TRBJ1-1	-	many	TGTGCCACCAGCAGAGTAGCCAGGGCCAACACTGAAGCTTTCTTT	CATSRVARANTEAFF
TRBV4-1	TRBJ2-7	-	-	TGCGCCAGCAGCCAAGTCGGGTCTCTCGGTTCCTACGAGCAGTACTTC	CASSQVGSLGSYEQYF
TRBV21-1	TRBJ2-2	-	-	TGTGCCAGCAGCGCCCGACTAGCGGGGGACACCGGGGAGCTGTTTTTT	CASSARLAGDTGELFF
TRBV2	TRBJ1-2	-	-	TGTGCCAGCTATGCCTTGGGGGGGTCGACTCCCGCCTATGGCTACACCTTC	CASYALGGSTPAYGYTF
TRBV6-5	TRBJ1-3	-	-	TGTGCCAGCATTTCGGGGGATCGGAGAAACACCATATATTTT	CASISGDRRNTIYF
TRBV10-3	TRBJ2-1	TRBD2	-	TGTGCCATCAGTGGGGGCCTAGCGGGGGGCCACTACAATGAGCAGTTCTTC	CAISGGLAGGHYNEQFF
TRBV6-1	TRBJ1-3	-	-	TGTGCCAGCAGTGACACAGGGCCTGGAAACACCATATATTTT	CASSDTGPGNTIYF
TRBV5-1	TRBJ2-1	TRBD2	-	TGCGCCAGCAGCTTGGTAGCGGGGAACAACAATGAGCAGTTCTTC	CASSLVAGNNNEQFF
TRBV19	TRBJ2-1	TRBD1	-	TGTGCCACCTCTCATCCTTCCGGGACAGGGGGGGAGTGGCAGTTCTTC	CATSHPSGTGGEWQFF
TRBV7-9	TRBJ2-7	-	-	TGTGCCAGCAGCCCCAGACTCAGGGATGACGAGCAGTACTTC	CASSPRLRDDEQYF
TRBV2	TRBJ1-6	TRBD1	-	TGTGCCAGCAGTTCGGACAGGCTTTCACCCCTCCACTTT	CASSSDRLSPLHF
TRBV7-2	TRBJ2-7	TRBD1	-	TGTGCCAGCAGCTTGGGGGGGACAGGGTCCTACGAGCAGTACTTC	CASSLGGTGSYEQYF
TRBV6-6	TRBJ2-2	-	-	TGTGCCAGCATCGCGGGGCAAAGGGGGGAGCTGTTTTTT	CASIAGQRGELFF
TRBV19	TRBJ1-1	-	-	TGTGCCAGTAGGGAAAGGCAGGGCGTGACTGAAGCTTTCTTT	CASRERQGVTEAFF
TRBV2	TRBJ1-2	-	-	TGTGCCAGCAGGGTCACGGGACTAACTAGCTACACCTTC	CASRVTGLTSYTF
TRBV4-3	TRBJ2-7	-	once	TGCGCCAGCAGCCAAGTCACTGGAGTCAGGGACGAGCAGTACTTC	CASSQVTGVRDEQYF
TRBV5-8	TRBJ1-1	-	once	TGTGCCAGCAGCTTGGTGCGGGGGGGGGCTTTCTTT	CASSLVRGGAFF
TRBV6-2/TRBV6-3	TRBJ1-5	-	-	TGTGCCAGCAGTTACGAGGGCCAACAGCCCCAGCATTTT	CASSYEGQQPQHF